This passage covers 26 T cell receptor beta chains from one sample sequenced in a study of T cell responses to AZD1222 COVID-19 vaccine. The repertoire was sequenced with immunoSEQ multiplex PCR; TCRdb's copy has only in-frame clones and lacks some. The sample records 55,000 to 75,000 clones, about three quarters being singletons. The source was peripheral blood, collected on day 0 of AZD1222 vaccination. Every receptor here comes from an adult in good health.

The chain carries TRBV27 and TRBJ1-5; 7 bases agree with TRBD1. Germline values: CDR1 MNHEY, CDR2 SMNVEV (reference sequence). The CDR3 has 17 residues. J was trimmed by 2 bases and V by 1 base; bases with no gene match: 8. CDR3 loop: CASSLYPTGWGNQPQHF. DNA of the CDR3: TGTGCCAGCAGTTTATACCCGACAGGGTGGGGCAATCAGCCCCAGCATTTT.

The CDR3 loop reads CASSQEGTGRSNEKLFF. CDR3 coding DNA: TGTGCCAGCAGCCAAGAAGGGACAGGGCGTTCTAATGAAAAACTGTTTTTT. This chain links TRBV3-1 (or the pseudogene TRBV3-2) with TRBJ1-4, with 9 bases identical to TRBD1. J was trimmed by 3 bases and V by 0 bases; bases with no gene match: 5. The CDR3 covers 17 residues. Per germline, CDR1 LGHDT and CDR2 YNNKEL (reference sequence).

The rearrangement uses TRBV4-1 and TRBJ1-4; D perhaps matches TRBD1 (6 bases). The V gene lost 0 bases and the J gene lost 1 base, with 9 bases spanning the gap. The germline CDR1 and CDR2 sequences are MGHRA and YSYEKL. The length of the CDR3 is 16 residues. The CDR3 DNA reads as TGCGCCAGCAGCCAAGAACAGGGCCTAACTAATGAAAAACTGTTTTTT. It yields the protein CASSQEQGLTNEKLFF.

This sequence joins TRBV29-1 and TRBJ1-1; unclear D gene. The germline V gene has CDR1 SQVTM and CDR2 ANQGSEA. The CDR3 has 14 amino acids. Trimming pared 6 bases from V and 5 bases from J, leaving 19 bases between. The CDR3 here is CSVLGNVLQTEAFF. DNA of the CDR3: TGCAGCGTCCTGGGGAACGTGCTGCAGACTGAAGCTTTCTTT.

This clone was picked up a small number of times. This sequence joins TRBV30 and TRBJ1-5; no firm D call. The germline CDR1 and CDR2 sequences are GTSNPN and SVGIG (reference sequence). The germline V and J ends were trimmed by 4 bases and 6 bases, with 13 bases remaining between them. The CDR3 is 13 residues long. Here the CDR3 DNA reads TGTGCCTGGAACGGAAGAGTTGGTCAGCCCCAGCATTTT. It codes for CAWNGRVGQPQHF.

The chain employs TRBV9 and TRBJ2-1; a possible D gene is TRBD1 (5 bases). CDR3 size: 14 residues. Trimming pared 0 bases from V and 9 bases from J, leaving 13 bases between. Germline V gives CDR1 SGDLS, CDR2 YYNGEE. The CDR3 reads CASSVAPGNGEQFF. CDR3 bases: TGTGCCAGCAGCGTAGCGCCAGGGAACGGTGAGCAGTTCTTC.

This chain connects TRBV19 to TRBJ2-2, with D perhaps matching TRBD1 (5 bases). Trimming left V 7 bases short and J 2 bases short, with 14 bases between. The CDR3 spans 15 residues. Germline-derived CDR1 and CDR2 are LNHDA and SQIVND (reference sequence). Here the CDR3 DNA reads TGTGCCAGTAAGCTTTGGGGCCGTAACACCGGGGAGCTGTTTTTT. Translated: CASKLWGRNTGELFF.

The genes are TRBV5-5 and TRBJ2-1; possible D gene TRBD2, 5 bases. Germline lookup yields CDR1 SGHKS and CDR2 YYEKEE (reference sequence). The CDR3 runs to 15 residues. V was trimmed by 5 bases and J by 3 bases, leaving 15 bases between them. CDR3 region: CASRGDGTYYNEQFF. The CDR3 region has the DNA TGTGCCAGCAGGGGAGACGGAACCTACTACAATGAGCAGTTCTTC.

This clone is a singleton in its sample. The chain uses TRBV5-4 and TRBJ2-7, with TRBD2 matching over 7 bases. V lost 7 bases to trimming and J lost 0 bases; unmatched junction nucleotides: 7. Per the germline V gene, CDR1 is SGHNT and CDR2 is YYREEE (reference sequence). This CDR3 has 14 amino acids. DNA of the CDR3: TGTGCCAGCTCGTCCTCGGGGGGCTCCTACGAGCAGTACTTC. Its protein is CASSSSGGSYEQYF.

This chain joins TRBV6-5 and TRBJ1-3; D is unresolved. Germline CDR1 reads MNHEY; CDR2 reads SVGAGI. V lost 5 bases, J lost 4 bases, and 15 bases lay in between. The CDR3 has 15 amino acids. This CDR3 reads CASSLSAAGGNTIYF. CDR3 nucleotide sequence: TGTGCCAGCAGTCTCTCGGCAGCGGGAGGAAACACCATATATTTT.

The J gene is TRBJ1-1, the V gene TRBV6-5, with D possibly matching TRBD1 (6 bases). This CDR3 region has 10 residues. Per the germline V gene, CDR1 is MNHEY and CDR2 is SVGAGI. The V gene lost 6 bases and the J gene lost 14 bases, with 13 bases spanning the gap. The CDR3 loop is CASSHPQGFF. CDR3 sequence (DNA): TGTGCCAGCAGCCACCCACAGGGCTTCTTT.

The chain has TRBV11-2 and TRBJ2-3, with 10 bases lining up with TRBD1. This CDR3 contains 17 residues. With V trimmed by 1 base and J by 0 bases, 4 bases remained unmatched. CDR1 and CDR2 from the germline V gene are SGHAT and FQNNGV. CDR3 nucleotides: TGTGCCAGCAGCTTAGGACAGGGGGCCTCTAGCACAGATACGCAGTATTTT. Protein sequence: CASSLGQGASSTDTQYF.

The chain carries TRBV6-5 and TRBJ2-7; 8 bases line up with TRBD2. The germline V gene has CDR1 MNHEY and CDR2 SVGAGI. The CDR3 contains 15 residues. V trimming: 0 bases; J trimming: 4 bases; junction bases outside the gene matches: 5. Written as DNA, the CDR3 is TGTGCCAGCAGTTACTCTCCGGGGGGGGGATACGAGCAGTACTTC. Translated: CASSYSPGGGYEQYF.

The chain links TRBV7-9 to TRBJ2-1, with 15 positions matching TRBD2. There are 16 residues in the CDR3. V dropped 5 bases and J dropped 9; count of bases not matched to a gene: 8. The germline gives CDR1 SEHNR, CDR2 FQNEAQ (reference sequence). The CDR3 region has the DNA TGTGCCAGCAGCCCAAGGACTAGCGGGGGGGCCGGTGAGCAGTTCTTC. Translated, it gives CASSPRTSGGAGEQFF.

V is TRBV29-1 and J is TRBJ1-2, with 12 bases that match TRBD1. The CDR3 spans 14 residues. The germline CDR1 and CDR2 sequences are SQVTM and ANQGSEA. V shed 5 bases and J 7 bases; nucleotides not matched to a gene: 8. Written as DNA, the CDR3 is TGCAGCGTTATCCGGGACAGGGGGCTTTCTGGCTACACCTTC. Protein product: CSVIRDRGLSGYTF.

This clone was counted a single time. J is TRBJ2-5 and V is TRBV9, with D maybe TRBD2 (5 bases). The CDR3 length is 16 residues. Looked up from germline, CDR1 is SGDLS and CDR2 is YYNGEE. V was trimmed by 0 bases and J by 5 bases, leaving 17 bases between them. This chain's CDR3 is CASSVGYGEPTETQYF. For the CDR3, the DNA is TGTGCCAGCAGCGTAGGTTACGGGGAGCCCACGGAGACCCAGTACTTC.

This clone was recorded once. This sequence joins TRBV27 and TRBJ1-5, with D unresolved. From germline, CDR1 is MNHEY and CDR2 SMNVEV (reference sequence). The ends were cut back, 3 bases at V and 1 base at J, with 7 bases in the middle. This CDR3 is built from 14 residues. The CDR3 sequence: CASSFQSSNQPQHF. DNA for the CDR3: TGTGCCAGCAGTTTTCAATCCAGCAATCAGCCCCAGCATTTT.

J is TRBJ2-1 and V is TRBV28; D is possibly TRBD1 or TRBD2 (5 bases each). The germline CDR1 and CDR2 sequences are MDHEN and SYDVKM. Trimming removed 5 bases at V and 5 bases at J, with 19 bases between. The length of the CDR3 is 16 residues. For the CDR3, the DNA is TGTGCCAGCAGTCCCCCGAGGGACCCCCAGCACAATGAGCAGTTCTTC. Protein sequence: CASSPPRDPQHNEQFF.

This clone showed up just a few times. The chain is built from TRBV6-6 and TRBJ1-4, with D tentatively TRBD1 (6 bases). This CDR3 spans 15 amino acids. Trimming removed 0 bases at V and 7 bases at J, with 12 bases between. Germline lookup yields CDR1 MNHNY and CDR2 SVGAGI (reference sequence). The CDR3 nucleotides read TGTGCCAGCAGTTACTCAGGAGGGGGTAGTGAAAAACTGTTTTTT. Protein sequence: CASSYSGGGSEKLFF.

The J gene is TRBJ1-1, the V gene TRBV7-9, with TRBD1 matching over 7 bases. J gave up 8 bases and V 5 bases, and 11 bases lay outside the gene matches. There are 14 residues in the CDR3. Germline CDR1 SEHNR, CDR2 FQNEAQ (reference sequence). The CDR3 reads CASSATQGLEEAFF. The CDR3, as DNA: TGTGCCAGCAGCGCAACACAGGGGCTAGAGGAAGCTTTCTTT.

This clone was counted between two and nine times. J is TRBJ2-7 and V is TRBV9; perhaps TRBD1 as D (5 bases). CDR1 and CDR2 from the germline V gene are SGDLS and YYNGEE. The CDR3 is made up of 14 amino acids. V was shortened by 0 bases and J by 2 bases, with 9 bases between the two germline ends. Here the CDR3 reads CASSVGQTTYEQYF. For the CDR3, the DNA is TGTGCCAGCAGCGTAGGACAGACGACCTACGAGCAGTACTTC.

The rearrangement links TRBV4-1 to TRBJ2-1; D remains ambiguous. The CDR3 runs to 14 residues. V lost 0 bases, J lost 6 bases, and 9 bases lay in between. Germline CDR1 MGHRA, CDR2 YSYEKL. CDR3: CASSQDAQTNEQFF. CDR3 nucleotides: TGCGCCAGCAGCCAAGATGCCCAGACCAATGAGCAGTTCTTC.

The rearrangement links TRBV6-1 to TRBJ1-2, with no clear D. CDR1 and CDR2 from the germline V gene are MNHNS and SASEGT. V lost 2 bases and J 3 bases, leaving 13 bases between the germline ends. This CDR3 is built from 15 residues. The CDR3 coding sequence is TGTGCCAGCAGTGAAAATCCAACAATGTACTATGGCTACACCTTC. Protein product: CASSENPTMYYGYTF.

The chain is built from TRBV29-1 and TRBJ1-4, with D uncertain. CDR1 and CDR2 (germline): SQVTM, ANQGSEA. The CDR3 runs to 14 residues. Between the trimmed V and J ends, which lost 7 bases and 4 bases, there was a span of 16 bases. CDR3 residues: CSALAVEGNEKLFF. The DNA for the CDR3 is TGCAGCGCCCTCGCGGTAGAGGGTAATGAAAAACTGTTTTTT.

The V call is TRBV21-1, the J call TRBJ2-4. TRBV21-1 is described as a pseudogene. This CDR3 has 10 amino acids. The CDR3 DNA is TGTGCCAGCAGTGATCCTATTCAGTACTTC. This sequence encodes CASSDPIQYF.

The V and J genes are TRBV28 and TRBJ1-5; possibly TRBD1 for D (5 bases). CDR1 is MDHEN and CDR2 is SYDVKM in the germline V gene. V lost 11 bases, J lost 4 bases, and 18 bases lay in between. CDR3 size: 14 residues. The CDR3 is CAGGASIRNQPQHF. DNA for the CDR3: TGTGCCGGAGGGGCCTCCATCAGGAATCAGCCCCAGCATTTT.